This T cell receptor beta chain was identified in a study of cytomegalovirus exposure and HLA in healthy donors. This clone was seen only once. What it binds is not known. Study observations and caveats: Most of the TCR beta V segments (in an earlier analysis) were productive either about 87% or about 30% of the time.

The PCR had 60 Vbeta and 13 Jbeta primers. Generated by immunoSEQ multiplex PCR, the TCRdb table keeps only in-frame clones and is missing some. The sample consists of 100,000 to 150,000 clones, roughly 80% of them appearing once. Trimming stripped 5 bases from V and 4 bases from J, with 9 bases between. The CDR3 covers 11 residues. Germline values: CDR1 DFQATT, CDR2 SNEGSKA (reference sequence). The material sequenced was PBMCs. The receptor comes from a female donor in good health and CMV-seropositive. This chain connects TRBV20-1 to TRBJ2-7; the D gene is possibly TRBD1 (5 bases). In DNA form, the CDR3 reads TGCAGTGCTCAGGGTCTGTACGAGCAGTACTTC. This gives the protein CSAQGLYEQYF.